This TCR beta chain was captured in a study of T cell changes during pregnancy in multiple sclerosis. Sequenced by immunoSEQ multiplex PCR; TCRdb stores in-frame clones only, minus some. The sample consists of fewer than 85,000 clones, over 90% of them appearing once. The CDR3 consists of 16 residues. The V gene end was trimmed by 6 bases and the J gene end by 2 bases; junction bases not matched to a gene: 9. Germline lookup yields CDR1 MRHNA and CDR2 SNTAGT. The sample here was peripheral blood, taken in the second trimester of pregnancy. This chain links TRBV6-4 with TRBJ2-2; 7 bases line up with TRBD2. The clonotype was recovered from a female donor with multiple sclerosis, enrolled in a pregnancy study. This chain's CDR3 is CASSAVPAGNTGELFF. CDR3 sequence (DNA): TGTGCCAGCAGCGCCGTACCAGCGGGAAACACCGGGGAGCTGTTTTTT.